The 20 T cell receptor beta chains in this list originate from one sample, sequenced in a study of control samples from healthy donors and cancer patients. TCRdb's table, derived via immunoSEQ multiplex PCR, lists solely in-frame clones and lacks some. Among 100,000 to 150,000 clones, roughly 90% were seen once, and the ten largest hold 2.5% to 3%. Sample: blood. The receptor set was obtained from a man aged 35 to 55 in good health.

The gene calls are TRBV30 and TRBJ1-5, with 12 bases aligning to TRBD1. Germline CDR1 reads GTSNPN; CDR2 reads SVGIG (reference sequence). This CDR3 region has 16 residues. The junction had 5 bases not matched to a gene; V was cut back by 1 base and J by 4 bases. The CDR3 nucleotides read TGTGCCTGGAGTGGGCCGGGACAGGGGGCGAATCAGCCCCAGCATTTT. Its translation is CAWSGPGQGANQPQHF.

This clone was seen once. V gene TRBV5-6 combines with J gene TRBJ2-2; 7 bases align to TRBD2. The junction had 14 bases not matched to a gene; V was cut back by 4 bases and J by 5 bases. Germline loops: CDR1 SGHDT, CDR2 YYEEEE. The CDR3 runs 17 residues. CDR3 protein: CASSNAPGTGGTGELFF. DNA of the CDR3: TGTGCCAGCAGCAATGCGCCGGGGACGGGGGGTACCGGGGAGCTGTTTTTT.

As DNA, the CDR3 is TGTGCCAGCAGCTTTTTGTCGGGGGCTGGGAGTCAGCCCCAGCATTTT. Translating it yields CASSFLSGAGSQPQHF. The chain has TRBV5-5 and TRBJ1-5, with D perhaps matching TRBD1 (6 bases). The CDR3 is made up of 16 amino acids. Germline values: CDR1 SGHKS, CDR2 YYEKEE (reference sequence). Trimming cost V 2 bases and J 6 bases, with 18 bases left between them.

This clone was observed a few times. The chain recombines TRBV6-2 or TRBV6-3 with TRBJ1-2; no definite D call. The CDR3 has 16 amino acids. V was cut by 0 bases and J by 6 bases, with 17 bases left in between. Germline loops: CDR1 MNHEY, CDR2 SVGEGT. The CDR3 region has the DNA TGTGCCAGCAGTTACTCGTCTATCCTGACGAGAGATGGCTACACCTTC. Translation: CASSYSSILTRDGYTF.

The chain carries TRBV5-3 and TRBJ1-5; D not certain. TRBV5-3 is reported as an ORF; its role is uncertain. The ends were cut back, 4 bases at V and 4 bases at J, with 18 bases in the middle. This CDR3 is built from 16 residues. The DNA of the CDR3 is TGTGCCAGAAGCCGGAAATCGGGAGCTCCTAATCAGCCCCAGCATTTT. Translation gives CARSRKSGAPNQPQHF.

The chain is built from TRBV6-2 or TRBV6-3 and TRBJ1-1; D perhaps matches TRBD1 (6 bases). Germline V gives CDR1 MNHEY, CDR2 SVGEGT. The V and J ends lost 5 bases and 5 bases respectively, with 12 bases between them. The length of the CDR3 is 13 residues. The CDR3 sequence: CASSNYRDTEAFF. For the CDR3, the DNA is TGTGCCAGCAGTAACTACAGGGATACTGAAGCTTTCTTT.

The chain employs TRBV6-2 or TRBV6-3 and TRBJ2-7; D possibly corresponds to TRBD2 (6 bases). The germline gives CDR1 MNHEY, CDR2 SVGEGT. The CDR3 totals 15 residues. V lost 5 bases and J 0 bases, leaving 14 bases between the germline ends. CDR3 loop: CASSQWSGFSYEQYF. The CDR3 nucleotides are TGTGCCAGCAGTCAATGGAGCGGGTTCTCCTACGAGCAGTACTTC.

The J gene is TRBJ1-3, the V gene TRBV19; D unclear. Germline values: CDR1 LNHDA, CDR2 SQIVND (reference sequence). Between the trimmed V and J ends, which lost 3 bases and 0 bases, there was a span of 9 bases. This CDR3 comprises 15 residues. The CDR3 sequence: CASSIAGPSGNTIYF. CDR3 bases: TGTGCCAGTAGTATTGCTGGCCCCTCTGGAAACACCATATATTTT. Based on the CDR3 plus reference TRBV19 and TRBJ1-3, the full variable domain is DGGITQSPKYLFRKEGQNVTLSCEQNLNHDAMYWYRQDPGQGLRLIYYSQIVNDFQKGDIAEGYSVSREKKESFPLTVTSAQKNPTAFYLCASSIAGPSGNTIYFGEGSWLTVV.

The gene calls are TRBV29-1 and TRBJ2-5; D may be TRBD1 or TRBD2 (5 bases each). CDR3 length: 13 residues. Per the germline V gene, CDR1 is SQVTM and CDR2 is ANQGSEA. Trimming removed 7 bases at V and 5 bases at J, with 17 bases between. CDR3 nucleotides: TGCAGCGGAGGGCAGGGTTCGGGGGAGACCCAGTACTTC. Translated, it gives CSGGQGSGETQYF. Full variable domain (missing parts from reference TRBV29-1 and TRBJ2-5): SAVISQKPSRDICQRGTSLTIQCQVDSQVTMMFWYRQQPGQSLTLIATANQGSEATYESGFVIDKFPISRPNLTFSTLTVSNMSPEDSSIYLCSGGQGSGETQYFGPGTRLLVL.

This CDR3 is CASGRTNEKLFF. CDR3 in DNA: TGTGCCAGCGGCAGGACTAATGAAAAACTGTTTTTT. V and J are TRBV6-5 and TRBJ1-4; no clear D gene. The V end was cut by 8 bases, the J end by 2 bases, with 6 bases between. This CDR3 is built from 12 residues. Per the germline V gene, CDR1 is MNHEY and CDR2 is SVGAGI.

V usage is TRBV5-1 and J usage is TRBJ1-2; D not resolved. Germline V gives CDR1 SGHRS, CDR2 YFSETQ. V lost 0 bases, J lost 4 bases, and 19 bases lay in between. CDR3 length: 17 amino acids. The CDR3 sequence is CASSLAGKSQPFYGYTF. DNA of the CDR3: TGCGCCAGCAGCTTGGCCGGCAAGAGTCAACCCTTCTATGGCTACACCTTC.

As regards this clone: The limits of the CDR3 on the DNA are not certain, so only TCRdb's listed CDR3 is given. The genes are TRBV12-2 and TRBJ1-4; the table's D call TRBD1 went unverified against the DNA. TRBV12-2 is classified as a pseudogene. Inclusive of both ends, the CDR3 amounts to 16 amino acids. The CDR3: CASRPRVGRGNEKLFF.

In DNA, the CDR3 is TGTGCCGCCACATCCTCTGGAAACACCATATATTTT. Translating gives CAATSSGNTIYF. The gene calls are TRBV6-5 and TRBJ1-3, with unresolved D. This CDR3 is 12 amino acids long. Germline V gene sequence: CDR1 MNHEY, CDR2 SVGAGI. Trimming shortened V by 11 bases and J by 0 bases, and 8 bases separated the two germline ends.

This chain joins TRBV9 and TRBJ1-3; unclear D gene. Germline V CDR1 and CDR2: SGDLS, YYNGEE. Trimming pared 0 bases from V and 4 bases from J, leaving 8 bases between. The CDR3 extends over 14 amino acids. The CDR3 sequence is CASSVGRTGNTIYF. In DNA, the CDR3 is TGTGCCAGCAGCGTAGGCAGGACCGGAAACACCATATATTTT.

The chain uses TRBV5-1 and TRBJ2-3; 14 nucleotides agree with TRBD2. V lost 4 bases to trimming and J lost 2 bases; unmatched junction nucleotides: 6. The CDR3 is 17 amino acids. Germline V gene sequence: CDR1 SGHRS, CDR2 YFSETQ. The CDR3 DNA is TGCGCCAGCAGCCTAGGACTAGCGGGGGGCACCACAGATACGCAGTATTTT. Protein product: CASSLGLAGGTTDTQYF.

The chain has TRBV28 and TRBJ2-5; perhaps TRBD2 as D (6 bases). Per the germline V gene, CDR1 is MDHEN and CDR2 is SYDVKM. Trimming took 6 bases from V and 4 from J, leaving 18 bases between them. CDR3 length: 15 amino acids. The CDR3 sequence: CASSPPWGVLETQYF. DNA of the CDR3: TGTGCCAGCAGCCCCCCGTGGGGGGTCTTAGAGACCCAGTACTTC.

This sequence joins TRBV4-1 and TRBJ2-7; D perhaps matches TRBD2 (6 bases). With 3 bases removed from V and 3 bases from J, the gap between germline ends came to 15 bases. This CDR3 comprises 15 residues. Per the germline V gene, CDR1 is MGHRA and CDR2 is YSYEKL. The DNA for the CDR3 is TGCGCCAGCAGCCACGGGACCGCGGGGCTCTACGAGCAGTACTTC. Encoded protein: CASSHGTAGLYEQYF.

The chain couples TRBV19 to TRBJ1-2; D is ambiguous. V was shortened by 7 bases and J by 2 bases, with 11 bases between the two germline ends. CDR1 is LNHDA, CDR2 SQIVND, per germline (reference sequence). The length of the CDR3 is 13 residues. In nucleotides, the CDR3 is TGTGCCAGTACCTGGCTCGCGAACTATGGCTACACCTTC. Protein product: CASTWLANYGYTF.

The chain links TRBV6-2 or TRBV6-3 to TRBJ1-6; no clear D. The CDR3 length is 15 residues. V was clipped by 0 bases and J by 8 bases, with 11 bases between them. Germline CDR1 and CDR2: MNHEY and SVGEGT. CDR3 loop: CASSYSSEGYSPLHF. In DNA form, the CDR3 reads TGTGCCAGCAGTTACTCGAGTGAGGGCTATTCACCCCTCCACTTT.

V gene TRBV2 combines with J gene TRBJ1-4; 9 bases fit TRBD1. The CDR3 loop spans 16 amino acids. CDR1 SNHLY and CDR2 FYNNEI come from the germline V gene. V dropped 7 bases and J dropped 7; count of bases not matched to a gene: 13. The CDR3 is CASTPGTGRFFEKLFF. Written as DNA, the CDR3 is TGTGCCAGCACCCCCGGGACAGGGAGATTTTTTGAAAAACTGTTTTTT.